These T cell receptor beta chains were read from a single sample in a study of cytomegalovirus exposure and HLA in healthy donors. TCRdb keeps only in-frame clones here, not all; method: immunoSEQ multiplex PCR. The sample yields tens of thousands of clones, roughly 70% seen once. Source material: PBMCs. These receptors were collected from a man aged 45-60 years in good health and CMV-seropositive. Both conserved end residues are trimmed from each CDR3.

j_call v_call cdr3_aa
TRBJ1-6 TRBV10-1 ASSREHNSPLH
TRBJ1-2 TRBV28 ASRRTGFNYGYT
TRBJ1-1 TRBV6-5 ASSRDRVNTEAF
TRBJ2-3 TRBV29-1 SVEGGQGGTDTQY
TRBJ1-2 TRBV13 ASSFARTGGWEGYT
TRBJ1-4 TRBV4-3 ASSQDSGRRGEKLF
TRBJ1-2 TRBV2 ASSATGGSGYT
TRBJ2-7 TRBV5-1 ASKGTQGDIYEQY
TRBJ1-2 TRBV9 ASSVGQGAGSVGYT
TRBJ2-3 TRBV19 ASSIGLAGGIDTQY
TRBJ2-2 TRBV28 ASSINTGVPTGELF
TRBJ1-1 TRBV19 ASSMRQNTEAF
TRBJ2-7 TRBV29-1 SVKTSGNTYEQY
TRBJ2-1 TRBV9 ASSVRGGEQF
TRBJ1-1 TRBV4-3 ASSQDWSTEAF
TRBJ1-2 TRBV27 ASSSPDRGHYGYT
TRBJ2-3 TRBV5-1 ASSLGLAGTDTQY
TRBJ1-1 TRBV5-1 ASSLARQANTEAF
TRBJ1-2 TRBV7-2 ASRQVDRGYGYT
TRBJ2-7 TRBV27 ASSPVTSGSYEQY
TRBJ2-3 TRBV27 ASSLSAGVTDTQY
TRBJ1-5 TRBV28 ASSRTNRNQPQH
TRBJ1-2 TRBV19 ASTPTGRIKGYT
TRBJ2-1 TRBV5-8 ASGQAASYNEQF
TRBJ1-1 TRBV7-2 ASSRGANTEAF
TRBJ2-7 TRBV10-3 AISESLGTGTYEQY
TRBJ2-5 TRBV6-4 ASSDSSTGPREETQY
TRBJ2-1 TRBV9 ASRPGQAESYNEQF
TRBJ1-5 TRBV27 ASSPQGLSNQPQH
TRBJ2-1 TRBV6-4 ASSARRGGQMNEQF